These 18 T cell receptor beta chains came from one sample sequenced in a study of blood T cell repertoires in COVID-19. This table comes from immunoSEQ multiplex PCR, and its TCRdb copy is limited to in-frame clones, with some not included. The sample has some 56,000 clones; roughly 87% are singletons. Specimen: peripheral blood. These receptors were collected from a woman aged 60-70 years with COVID-19, enrolled during active disease.

This chain uses TRBV28 with TRBJ2-7; D possibly corresponds to TRBD2 (7 bases). The V gene's germline CDR1 is MDHEN and CDR2 SYDVKM. V was trimmed by 8 bases and J by 0 bases, leaving 11 bases between them. This CDR3 comprises 13 residues. CDR3 sequence (DNA): TGTGCCAGCTCCCGGGGGGCCTCCTACGAGCAGTACTTC. It codes for CASSRGASYEQYF.

This sequence joins TRBV4-3 and TRBJ2-3, with D perhaps matching TRBD2 (5 bases). This CDR3 region has 15 residues. Trimming removed 0 bases at V and 2 bases at J, with 9 bases between. Germline-derived CDR1 and CDR2 are LGHNA and YSLEER. The CDR3 loop reads CASSQESSITDTQYF. Here the CDR3 DNA reads TGCGCCAGCAGCCAAGAGTCTAGCATCACAGATACGCAGTATTTT.

Here the CDR3 reads CAISESQAGERYF. Written as DNA, the CDR3 is TGTGCCATCAGTGAGTCACAGGCAGGGGAACGGTACTTC. The chain uses TRBV10-3 and TRBJ2-7; D is perhaps TRBD1 (6 bases). Germline V gives CDR1 ENHRY, CDR2 SYGVKD. The CDR3 spans 13 residues. V lost 0 bases to trimming and J lost 12 bases, with 15 bases between them.

The V and J genes are TRBV7-9 and TRBJ1-1, with unresolved D. V shed 2 bases and J shed 1 base, with 5 bases lying between them. CDR1 SEHNR and CDR2 FQNEAQ come from the germline V gene (reference sequence). The CDR3 length is 13 residues. CDR3 residues: CASSLTGNTEAFF. The CDR3, as DNA: TGTGCCAGCAGCTTAACGGGGAACACTGAAGCTTTCTTT.

V is TRBV19 and J is TRBJ2-2; TRBD2 agrees at 10 bases. This CDR3 is built from 14 residues. V gave up 5 bases and J gave up 8 bases; unmatched junction bases: 5. Germline V gene data show CDR1 as LNHDA and CDR2 as SQIVND (reference sequence). CDR3 DNA sequence: TGTGCCAGTAGTGGCCTAGCGGGAGTGGGGGAGCTGTTTTTT. Its protein product is CASSGLAGVGELFF.

The chain combines TRBV30 with TRBJ2-7; TRBD1 aligns across 10 bases. The germline CDR1 and CDR2 sequences are GTSNPN and SVGIG (reference sequence). There are 12 residues in the CDR3. V lost 8 bases, J lost 4 bases, and 5 bases stayed unmatched. Written as DNA, the CDR3 is TGTGCCGGGCGGACAGGGGGGTACGAGCAGTACTTC. Its protein is CAGRTGGYEQYF.

The rearrangement uses TRBV5-6 and TRBJ1-2; possibly TRBD1 for D (5 bases). V was trimmed by 1 base and J by 5 bases, leaving 15 bases between them. This CDR3 is 15 amino acids long. CDR1 is SGHDT and CDR2 is YYEEEE in the germline V gene. This chain's CDR3 is CASSLSRGMIYGYTF. The CDR3 DNA is TGTGCCAGCAGCTTGTCCCGGGGGATGATTTATGGCTACACCTTC.

The gene calls are TRBV9 and TRBJ2-1; D may be TRBD2 (6 bases). Germline loops: CDR1 SGDLS, CDR2 YYNGEE. Trimming left V 0 bases short and J 10 bases short, with 20 bases between. This CDR3 spans 16 amino acids. CDR3 bases: TGTGCCAGCAGCGTAGATACTAGCCGCAACCTCAGAGAGCAGTTCTTC. Translated: CASSVDTSRNLREQFF.

The V and J genes are TRBV18 and TRBJ2-3; 9 nucleotides match TRBD2. Germline V gene lookup returns CDR1 KGHSH and CDR2 LQKENI. With V trimmed by 6 bases and J by 1 base, 5 bases remained unmatched. This CDR3 has 15 amino acids. DNA of the CDR3: TGTGCCAGCTCCCCTGAGCGGGGGGGCACAGATACGCAGTATTTT. Its protein product is CASSPERGGTDTQYF.

This rearrangement joins TRBV7-8 to TRBJ2-5, with 7 bases matching TRBD1. Trimming cost V 5 bases and J 1 base; bases outside gene matches: 4. In germline, CDR1 is SGHVS, CDR2 FQNEAQ. The CDR3 has 14 amino acids. The CDR3 DNA sequence: TGTGCCAGCAGCGTCGGGACAGCCCAAGAGACCCAGTACTTC. Protein: CASSVGTAQETQYF.

This chain links TRBV7-2 with TRBJ2-1, with D maybe TRBD2 (6 bases). V dropped 5 bases and J dropped 8 bases, with 19 bases sitting between them. Germline V gene sequence: CDR1 SGHTA, CDR2 FQGNSA. This CDR3 comprises 15 residues. The CDR3 region has the DNA TGTGCCAGCAGCCTACGGGGGTCTAGCCGGCATGAGCAGTTCTTC. This encodes CASSLRGSSRHEQFF.

This clone has ten or more counts. The chain links TRBV4-3 to TRBJ2-7; D gene ambiguous. V dropped 4 bases and J dropped 1 base, with 11 bases sitting between them. The V gene's germline CDR1 is LGHNA and CDR2 YSLEER. The CDR3 runs 14 residues. The CDR3 loop reads CASSLHSTSYEQYF. CDR3 nucleotide sequence: TGCGCCAGCAGCCTCCACAGCACTTCCTACGAGCAGTACTTC.

CDR3 region: CASSLLFRELFF. The DNA for the CDR3 is TGTGCCAGCAGTTTACTCTTCCGGGAGCTGTTTTTT. The V and J genes are TRBV12-3 or TRBV12-4 and TRBJ2-2, with D hard to call. The CDR3 has 12 residues. V lost 2 bases, J lost 9 bases, and 7 bases lay in between.

The rearrangement joins TRBV28 to TRBJ2-2; 8 bases map to TRBD2. Per germline, CDR1 MDHEN and CDR2 SYDVKM. The CDR3 has 16 amino acids. Trimming removed 6 bases from V and 4 bases from J; junction bases left unmatched: 10. As DNA, the CDR3 is TGTGCCAGCAGGGCCGGTGACCTAGCGGGCACCGGGGAGCTGTTTTTT. This sequence encodes CASRAGDLAGTGELFF.

V and J are TRBV28 and TRBJ1-6, with 10 positions matching TRBD1. The CDR3 totals 16 residues. Unmatched junction bases numbered 8, after V lost 6 bases and J lost 6 bases. CDR1 is MDHEN and CDR2 is SYDVKM in the germline V gene. CDR3 nucleotide sequence: TGTGCCAGCAGCTTCCGGGACAGGGGTCTTAATTCACCCCTCCACTTT. Amino acids: CASSFRDRGLNSPLHF.

The chain employs TRBV28 and TRBJ1-1; TRBD1 aligns across 8 bases. V gave up 5 bases and J gave up 3 bases; unmatched junction bases: 2. The V gene's germline CDR1 is MDHEN and CDR2 SYDVKM. The CDR3 covers 13 residues. The CDR3 spells CASSPGGYTEAFF. The DNA of the CDR3 is TGTGCCAGCAGTCCAGGGGGCTACACTGAAGCTTTCTTT.

The chain recombines TRBV30 with TRBJ1-2; 7 bases line up with TRBD1. This CDR3 is 14 amino acids long. CDR1 is GTSNPN, CDR2 SVGIG, per germline (reference sequence). V lost 0 bases, J lost 7 bases, and 8 bases stayed unmatched. CDR3 DNA sequence: TGTGCCTGGAGTGTCGGGACAGTAGTTATTGGCTACACCTTC. Translating it yields CAWSVGTVVIGYTF.

V and J are TRBV15 and TRBJ2-6; D remains ambiguous. This CDR3 is 17 amino acids long. CDR1 is LNHNV and CDR2 is YYDKDF in the germline V gene (reference sequence). V was trimmed by 0 bases and J by 0 bases, leaving 9 bases between them. The DNA of the CDR3 is TGTGCCACCAGCAGAGAAGTCTCCGGCTCTGGGGCCAACGTCCTGACTTTC. Translating gives CATSREVSGSGANVLTF. The variable domain in full, completed from reference TRBV15 and TRBJ2-6, reads DAMVIQNPRYQVTQFGKPVTLSCSQTLNHNVMYWYQQKSSQAPKLLFHYYDKDFNNEADTPDNFQSRRPNTSFCFLDIRSPGLGDTAMYLCATSREVSGSGANVLTFGAGSRLTVL.